A selection of T cell receptor beta chains follows, all from one sample in a study of blood T cell repertoires in COVID-19. This table comes from immunoSEQ multiplex PCR, and its TCRdb copy is limited to in-frame clones, with some not included. The data contain more than 70,000 clones, about nine tenths of them singletons. Material for sequencing was peripheral blood. These receptors came from a woman aged 45-59 years in a cohort sampled during active COVID-19. Both conserved end residues are part of each CDR3. The D gene is left open where the match is weak. Clone size is not always given. Where it is, it says once, few, many or a class for expanded clones.

cdr3_length clone_size j_call v_call d_call cdr3_aa cdr3_nt
16 once TRBJ1-4 TRBV5-1 TRBD1 CASSLAKTGVGEKLFF TGCGCCAGCAGCTTGGCAAAGACAGGGGTCGGTGAAAAACTGTTTTTT
14 - TRBJ1-1 TRBV3-1/TRBV3-2 - CASSQDTENTEAFF TGTGCCAGCAGCCAAGACACAGAGAACACTGAAGCTTTCTTT
13 - TRBJ2-3 TRBV24-1 TRBD2 CATKRGTTDTQYF TGTGCCACCAAGCGGGGGACCACAGATACGCAGTATTTT
14 - TRBJ1-2 TRBV7-9 - CASSRDRTNYGYTF TGTGCCAGCAGCAGAGACAGAACTAACTATGGCTACACCTTC
14 - TRBJ1-1 TRBV28 - CASTTPLRNTEAFF TGTGCCAGCACCACACCCCTCAGGAACACTGAAGCTTTCTTT
14 - TRBJ2-7 TRBV28 TRBD2 CASSLPSGGYEQYF TGTGCCAGCAGTCTACCTAGCGGGGGCTACGAGCAGTACTTC
13 - TRBJ1-1 TRBV7-2 - CASSPLRGTEAFF TGTGCCAGCAGCCCTCTCAGAGGCACTGAAGCTTTCTTT
15 once TRBJ1-2 TRBV6-6 TRBD1 CASSYSNQGQGGYTF TGTGCCAGCAGTTACTCGAATCAAGGACAGGGGGGCTACACCTTC
18 once TRBJ2-1 TRBV5-4 TRBD2 CASSLPGLAGASFNEQFF TGTGCCAGCAGCCTCCCGGGGCTAGCGGGGGCTTCTTTCAATGAGCAGTTCTTC
15 - TRBJ2-1 TRBV5-1 TRBD2 CASSAAGTSVVEQFF TGCGCCAGCAGCGCGGCCGGGACTAGCGTTGTTGAGCAGTTCTTC
16 - TRBJ1-1 TRBV9 TRBD1 CASSPPGQGMNTEAFF TGTGCCAGCAGCCCCCCGGGACAGGGGATGAACACTGAAGCTTTCTTT
13 - TRBJ2-2 TRBV12-3/TRBV12-4 TRBD1 CASINRGPGELFF TGTGCCAGCATTAACAGGGGGCCCGGGGAGCTGTTTTTT
16 - TRBJ1-1 TRBV6-5 TRBD1 CASSYSRTGWHTEAFF TGTGCCAGCAGTTACTCCCGGACAGGGTGGCACACTGAAGCTTTCTTT